This T cell receptor beta chain emerged from a study of blood T cell repertoires in COVID-19. Repertoires were generated with immunoSEQ multiplex PCR, while TCRdb's copy carries only in-frame clones and drops some. The sample lists some 200,000 clones, around 80% occurring once. Germline V gene lookup returns CDR1 LNHNV and CDR2 YYDKDF (reference sequence). CDR3 length equals 16 residues. With V trimmed by 5 bases and J by 0 bases, 7 bases remained unmatched. This TCR was sampled from a human donor in a cohort sampled during active COVID-19. This chain links TRBV15 with TRBJ2-4; 7 bases match TRBD2. The sample consisted of peripheral blood. Written as DNA, the CDR3 is TGTGCCACCAGCGGGAGGGGACGTCTAGCCAAAAACATTCAGTACTTC. This encodes CATSGRGRLAKNIQYF.